These 14 T cell receptor beta chains came from one sample sequenced in a study of cytomegalovirus exposure and HLA in healthy donors. The PCR ran on 60 Vbeta and 13 Jbeta primers. Measured with immunoSEQ multiplex PCR; TCRdb has only the in-frame clones, and not every one. Among tens of thousands of clones, 80% were seen once, and the ten largest hold around 25%. Sequencing used PBMCs. These receptors all stem from a woman in her 50s in good health and CMV-seropositive.

The genes are TRBV19 and TRBJ1-6, with no clear D. Germline loops: CDR1 LNHDA, CDR2 SQIVND (reference sequence). This CDR3 is 17 amino acids long. Trimming pared 5 bases from V and 0 bases from J, leaving 14 bases between. This chain's CDR3 is CASSLREASSYNSPLHF. For the CDR3, the DNA is TGTGCCAGTAGTCTCCGGGAGGCTAGCTCCTATAATTCACCCCTCCACTTT.

V gene TRBV9 combines with J gene TRBJ2-5; 7 bases are shared with TRBD1. The J call may be mistaken, given a closer DNA end match to TRBJ2-7. The length of the CDR3 is 15 residues. The germline V gene has CDR1 SGDLS and CDR2 YYNGEE. This CDR3 reads CASSVGGGLSYEQYF. In DNA, the CDR3 is TGTGCCAGCAGCGTAGGAGGGGGCCTCTCCTACGAGCAGTACTTC.

The gene calls are TRBV5-1 and TRBJ2-1, with 7 bases identical to TRBD2. The CDR3 is made up of 16 amino acids. Germline CDR1 SGHRS, CDR2 YFSETQ. Losses at the gene ends were 6 bases for V and 9 bases for J; bases not matched to a gene: 18. CDR3 DNA: TGCGCCAGCAACCCCGGGTCGTGGACTAGTTCATCTGAGCAGTTCTTC. The encoded protein is CASNPGSWTSSSEQFF.

This chain links TRBV9 with TRBJ2-2, with D perhaps TRBD1 (6 bases). Per germline, CDR1 SGDLS and CDR2 YYNGEE. The CDR3 covers 14 residues. V dropped 0 bases and J dropped 6 bases, with 9 bases sitting between them. CDR3 coding DNA: TGTGCCAGCAGCGTAGGGAACAGGGCCGGGGAGCTGTTTTTT. This translates into CASSVGNRAGELFF.

The chain joins TRBV2 to TRBJ1-4, with 9 bases matching TRBD1. Germline V gives CDR1 SNHLY, CDR2 FYNNEI. CDR3 length: 14 residues. Trimming cost V 8 bases and J 6 bases; bases outside gene matches: 7. This CDR3 is CASRPQGADEKLFF. In DNA form, the CDR3 reads TGTGCCAGCCGCCCACAGGGGGCTGATGAAAAACTGTTTTTT.

The chain couples TRBV9 to TRBJ2-1; TRBD2 matches at 14 bases. The CDR3 spans 18 residues. V lost 0 bases to trimming and J lost 9 bases; unmatched junction nucleotides: 11. The germline gives CDR1 SGDLS, CDR2 YYNGEE. In DNA form, the CDR3 reads TGTGCCAGCAGCGTAGGAATCGGACTAGCGGGAGGCTCGGGTGAGCAGTTCTTC. This codes for CASSVGIGLAGGSGEQFF.

V and J are TRBV5-8 and TRBJ2-2; D is perhaps TRBD2 (5 bases). Per the germline V gene, CDR1 is SGHTS and CDR2 is YDEGEE. Trimming cost V 0 bases and J 4 bases, with 13 bases left between them. The CDR3 is made up of 16 amino acids. CDR3 sequence reads: CASSLGVGVSTGELFF. For the CDR3, the DNA is TGTGCCAGCAGCTTGGGGGTCGGGGTTTCCACCGGGGAGCTGTTTTTT.

This clone occurred a few times. In nucleotides, the CDR3 is TGTGCCAGCAGCTTAGGCCCGTCCGGGTCTGGGGCCAACGTCCTGACTTTC. It yields the protein CASSLGPSGSGANVLTF. The chain has TRBV7-8 and TRBJ2-6, with unresolved D. The CDR3 has 17 residues. Trimming removed 1 base from V and 1 base from J, with 11 bases in between. Germline V gene sequence: CDR1 SGHVS, CDR2 FQNEAQ. Combining the CDR3 with reference TRBV7-8 and TRBJ2-6 gives the whole variable domain GAGVSQSPRYKVAKRGQDVALRCDPISGHVSLFWYQQALGQGPEFLTYFQNEAQLDKSGLPSDRFFAERPEGSVSTLKIQRTQQEDSAVYLCASSLGPSGSGANVLTFGAGSRLTVL.

The chain is built from TRBV29-1 and TRBJ1-5; TRBD1 matches at 9 bases. In germline, CDR1 is SQVTM, CDR2 ANQGSEA. Germline trimming cut 4 bases from V and 6 bases from J; bases unmatched to any gene: 7. The CDR3 contains 14 residues. Written as DNA, the CDR3 is TGCAGCGTTGCTACAGGGGGCGCTTTTCAGCCCCAGCATTTT. Protein sequence: CSVATGGAFQPQHF.

The V call is TRBV2, the J call TRBJ2-1; 13 positions match TRBD2. The CDR3 loop spans 14 amino acids. Trimming cost V 6 bases and J 7 bases; bases outside gene matches: 3. Germline CDR1 is SNHLY and CDR2 is FYNNEI. CDR3 DNA sequence: TGTGCCAGCAGGGGACTAGCGGGGACGAATGAGCAGTTCTTC. This gives the protein CASRGLAGTNEQFF.

This chain uses TRBV6-5 with TRBJ1-4; D not certain. The germline V gene encodes CDR1 MNHEY and CDR2 SVGAGI. The CDR3 contains 13 residues. With 4 bases removed from V and 3 bases from J, the gap between germline ends came to 6 bases. This CDR3 is CASSSVANEKLFF. For the CDR3, the DNA is TGTGCCAGCAGTTCGGTGGCTAATGAAAAACTGTTTTTT.

V is TRBV12-5 and J is TRBJ2-4; D may be TRBD2 (6 bases). The CDR3 runs to 17 residues. Germline loops: CDR1 LGHNT, CDR2 FRNRAP. The V gene lost 1 base and the J gene lost 2 bases, with 15 bases spanning the gap. The CDR3 protein is CASGLARSGLTKNIQYF. The CDR3, as DNA: TGTGCTAGTGGTTTGGCCCGGTCGGGACTCACCAAAAACATTCAGTACTTC.

This clone was observed a single time. The gene calls are TRBV29-1 and TRBJ1-2; 10 bases map to TRBD1. J was trimmed by 8 bases and V by 6 bases; bases with no gene match: 6. Germline CDR1 and CDR2: SQVTM and ANQGSEA. The CDR3 length is 12 residues. The CDR3 nucleotides are TGCAGCGTCCAGGACAGGGGGTGGGGCTACACCTTC. Encoded protein: CSVQDRGWGYTF.

The chain uses TRBV6-1 and TRBJ1-2, with D possibly matching TRBD1 (6 bases). The CDR3 is 16 residues long. Trimming shortened V by 2 bases and J by 4 bases, and 17 bases separated the two germline ends. The germline V gene encodes CDR1 MNHNS and CDR2 SASEGT. The CDR3 reads CASSERWAGAPYGYTF. The CDR3, as DNA: TGTGCCAGCAGTGAACGGTGGGCAGGGGCCCCCTATGGCTACACCTTC.